This T cell receptor (beta chain) was captured in a study of cytomegalovirus exposure and HLA in healthy donors. This clone was seen a handful of times. Antigen unknown. Study-wide findings and caveats: Later analysis revealed greater clonal expansion in HLA-associated TCR beta chains than in equally common others. In most subjects, TCR beta sequences reportedly gave accurate predictions of HLA-A and HLA-B alleles.

PCR was performed using 60 Vbeta and 13 Jbeta primers. The repertoire was sequenced with immunoSEQ multiplex PCR; TCRdb's copy has only in-frame clones and lacks some. This table holds approximately 150,000 clones, 70% to 85% found once. The sequence was obtained from a woman aged 40-49 years in good health and CMV-seronegative. The sequenced sample was PBMCs.

This CDR3 reads CASTERTGESNQPQHF. As DNA, the CDR3 is TGTGCCAGCACCGAAAGGACAGGGGAAAGCAATCAGCCCCAGCATTTT. V usage is TRBV28 and J usage is TRBJ1-5, with TRBD1 matching 9 bases. Germline V gives CDR1 MDHEN, CDR2 SYDVKM. The CDR3 loop spans 16 amino acids. V shed 7 bases and J 1 base; nucleotides not matched to a gene: 8.